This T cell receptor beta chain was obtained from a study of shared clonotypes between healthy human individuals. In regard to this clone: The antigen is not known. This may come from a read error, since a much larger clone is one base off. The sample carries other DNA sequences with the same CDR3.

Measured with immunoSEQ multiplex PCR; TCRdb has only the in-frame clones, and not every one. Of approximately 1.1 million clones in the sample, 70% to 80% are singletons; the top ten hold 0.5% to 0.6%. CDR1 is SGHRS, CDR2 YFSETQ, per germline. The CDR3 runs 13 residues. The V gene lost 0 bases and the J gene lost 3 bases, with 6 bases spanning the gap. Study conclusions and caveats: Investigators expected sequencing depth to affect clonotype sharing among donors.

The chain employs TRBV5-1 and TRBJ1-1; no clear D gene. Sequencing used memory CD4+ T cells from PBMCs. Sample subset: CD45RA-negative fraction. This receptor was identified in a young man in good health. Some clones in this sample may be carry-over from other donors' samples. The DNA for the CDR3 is TGCGCCAGCAGCTTGGGAGGCGACACTGAAGCTTTCTTT. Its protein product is CASSLGGDTEAFF.